One and the same sample provided the 15 T cell receptor beta chains below, sequenced in a study of OX40 agonist ivuxolimab in advanced cancers. Libraries were prepared by immunoSEQ multiplex PCR; TCRdb keeps only in-frame clonotypes and omits some of them. Of about 81,000 clones in the sample, approximately 85% were seen once. Specimen: CD4+ or CD8+ T cells sorted from blood, collected in a trial of the OX40 agonist ivuxolimab. The receptors stem from an adult with an advanced solid tumor such as melanoma, head and neck, liver or kidney cancer.

The chain carries TRBV6-1 and TRBJ1-5; D not resolved. The ends were cut back, 1 base at V and 1 base at J, with 2 bases in the middle. CDR3 length: 13 residues. Germline V CDR1 and CDR2: MNHNS, SASEGT. The CDR3 region is CASSEGSNQPQHF. CDR3 bases: TGTGCCAGCAGTGAAGGGAGCAATCAGCCCCAGCATTTT.

V and J are TRBV6-1 and TRBJ1-3, with TRBD1 identical over 9 bases. In germline, CDR1 is MNHNS, CDR2 SASEGT. This CDR3 comprises 18 residues. J was trimmed by 0 bases and V by 4 bases; bases with no gene match: 10. The CDR3 spells CASSGERDRAFSGNTIYF. In DNA form, the CDR3 reads TGTGCCAGCAGTGGGGAACGGGACAGGGCCTTCTCTGGAAACACCATATATTTT.

The CDR3 bases are TGTGCCAGCAGCTTCACAGGTTACGAGCAGTACGTC. Residues: CASSFTGYEQYV. The genes are TRBV7-2 and TRBJ2-7; the D gene is possibly TRBD1 (5 bases). The V gene lost 3 bases and the J gene lost 4 bases, with 7 bases spanning the gap. This CDR3 spans 12 amino acids. Germline values: CDR1 SGHTA, CDR2 FQGNSA.

The DNA of the CDR3 is TGTGCCAGCCGGACAGGGGGCTTACAATCACGATACAATGAGCAGTTCTTC. This translates into CASRTGGLQSRYNEQFF. The genes are TRBV19 and TRBJ2-1; 11 nucleotides match TRBD1. The CDR3 runs 17 residues. Germline V gene data show CDR1 as LNHDA and CDR2 as SQIVND (reference sequence). After removal of 9 bases from V and 4 bases from J, the junction contained 14 bases not matched to a gene.

This clone came up a few times. The J gene is TRBJ1-1, the V gene TRBV19; possible D gene TRBD1, 6 bases. Between the trimmed V and J ends, which lost 5 bases and 6 bases, there was a span of 16 bases. This CDR3 is 14 amino acids long. Germline CDR1 reads LNHDA; CDR2 reads SQIVND (reference sequence). CDR3 sequence (DNA): TGTGCCAGTAGTCGCGGACAGTTTACAGCTGAAGCTTTCTTT. This sequence encodes CASSRGQFTAEAFF.

The V call is TRBV6-5, the J call TRBJ1-5; D is ambiguous. The CDR3 covers 13 residues. CDR1 and CDR2 from the germline V gene are MNHEY and SVGAGI. The V gene lost 7 bases and the J gene lost 4 bases, with 11 bases spanning the gap. The CDR3, as DNA: TGTGCCAGCACCGGAAGACTAAATCAGCCCCAGCATTTT. It encodes CASTGRLNQPQHF.

This rearrangement joins TRBV7-2 to TRBJ2-2; D remains unclear. This CDR3 region has 14 residues. Trimming stripped 5 bases from V and 7 bases from J, with 14 bases between. CDR1 and CDR2 from the germline V gene are SGHTA and FQGNSA. DNA of the CDR3: TGTGCCAGCAGCCTGCTTTGGGCTAGCGGGGAGCTGTTTTTT. The encoded protein is CASSLLWASGELFF.

The chain uses TRBV7-8 and TRBJ2-1, with 13 bases lining up with TRBD2. Germline CDR1 reads SGHVS; CDR2 reads FQNEAQ. The CDR3 has 17 residues. V was clipped by 5 bases and J by 8 bases; unmatched bases: 12. DNA for the CDR3: TGTGCCAGCAGCCAGAGACTAGCGGGGGGCATTTCGGATGAGCAGTTCTTC. Protein product: CASSQRLAGGISDEQFF.

The genes are TRBV10-3 and TRBJ1-1, with 7 bases lining up with TRBD1. The germline CDR1 and CDR2 sequences are ENHRY and SYGVKD. V lost 4 bases to trimming and J lost 4 bases; unmatched junction nucleotides: 0. The CDR3 has 12 residues. In DNA, the CDR3 is TGTGCCATCAGTGGACAGGGCACTGAAGCTTTCTTT. As protein: CAISGQGTEAFF.

Regarding this clone: The junction departs from the called germline gene at one end, perhaps through a read error. The chain carries TRBV2 and TRBJ2-7; TRBD2 agrees at 8 bases. This CDR3 has 10 amino acids. Germline V lookup: CDR1 SNHLY, CDR2 FYNNEI. The CDR3 nucleotides are TGTGCCAGCAGCCAGCGGGGGCTGATATTC. Translated: CASSQRGLIF.

The chain recombines TRBV5-8 with TRBJ2-1; D is possibly TRBD1 (6 bases). This CDR3 comprises 14 residues. The germline V and J ends were trimmed by 4 bases and 11 bases, with 19 bases remaining between them. Germline V gene lookup returns CDR1 SGHTS and CDR2 YDEGEE. CDR3 DNA: TGTGCCAGCAGCGTATGGGAGTTGGGACACCAGCAGTTCTTC. Translation gives CASSVWELGHQQFF.

The chain has TRBV10-3 and TRBJ2-2; 7 nucleotides line up with TRBD2. V lost 6 bases, J lost 2 bases, and 9 bases stayed unmatched. The CDR3 runs 16 residues. CDR1 and CDR2 (germline): ENHRY, SYGVKD. CDR3 nucleotides: TGTGCCATCAGGCGCTCCGGGACTACCAACACCGGGGAGCTGTTTTTT. Encoded protein: CAIRRSGTTNTGELFF.

The chain joins TRBV2 to TRBJ1-2; D unclear. CDR1 and CDR2 from the germline V gene are SNHLY and FYNNEI. The length of the CDR3 is 13 residues. V shed 3 bases and J shed 2 bases, with 7 bases lying between them. The CDR3 DNA sequence: TGTGCCAGCAGTGATACCGGGAACTATGGCTACACCTTC. Residues: CASSDTGNYGYTF.

V is TRBV15 and J is TRBJ2-5, with no clear D. The germline V gene encodes CDR1 LNHNV and CDR2 YYDKDF (reference sequence). This CDR3 contains 14 residues. Trimming shortened V by 4 bases and J by 1 base, and 10 bases separated the two germline ends. The CDR3 here is CATSIGRSQETQYF. The CDR3 DNA follows: TGTGCCACCAGCATAGGACGGTCCCAAGAGACCCAGTACTTC.

V gene TRBV29-1 combines with J gene TRBJ2-7; D is undetermined. The CDR3 is 11 amino acids. Trimming stripped 0 bases from V and 5 bases from J, with 5 bases between. Germline-derived CDR1 and CDR2 are SQVTM and ANQGSEA. The chain's CDR3 is CSVEEFDEQYF. As DNA, the CDR3 is TGCAGCGTTGAAGAGTTCGACGAGCAGTACTTC.